This T cell receptor beta chain stems from a study of human T cells and chemical hapten exposure. On the study more broadly: Affected patients, primarily female, had alopecia areata, totalis or universalis.

General study findings and limits: Controls formed significantly fewer large CDR3 similarity clusters than expanded TCRs did.

This CDR3 has 14 residues. Per the germline V gene, CDR1 is DFQATT and CDR2 is SNEGSKA (reference sequence). The V segment lost 1 base and the J segment 5 bases; nucleotides outside the gene matches: 2. This clonotype was seen at least ten times. Its antigen is not identified. The library tagged each cDNA molecule with unique molecular identifiers. MiXCR, run by TCRdb on the RACE reads, gives a single entry per CDR3 protein. The sample contains about 82,000 distinct CDR3 sequences, approximately 13% of which appear only once. Sample time point: patch test 3, about 24 weeks after DPC sensitization. Treatment defined: therapeutic diphenylcyclopropenone sensitization with weekly scalp DPC.

The TCR sequence derives from a woman in her 50s with alopecia areata. Some clones in this sample may be carry-over from other donors' samples. This sample comprised whole blood, obtained in connection with sensitization to the hapten diphenylcyclopropenone (DPC). The chain couples TRBV20-1 to TRBJ2-3; the match to TRBD2 covers 11 bases. The CDR3 DNA follows: TGCAGTGCTAGAGGACTAGCGGGACTAGATACGCAGTATTTT. Translated, it gives CSARGLAGLDTQYF.